This passage covers 28 T cell receptor beta chains from one sample sequenced in a study of blood T cell repertoires in COVID-19. Produced via immunoSEQ multiplex PCR; TCRdb's table is partial and in-frame only. The sample lists fewer than 50,000 clones, 70% to 90% occurring once. Material for sequencing was peripheral blood. These receptors were collected from a woman older than 75 with acute or convalescent COVID-19.

In its sample, this clone was seen a few times. In nucleotides, the CDR3 is TGTGCCAGCAATAAACGACAGGGCTCCTACAATGAGCAGTTCTTC. This encodes CASNKRQGSYNEQFF. The rearrangement links TRBV2 to TRBJ2-1; TRBD1 aligns across 7 bases. The trim removed 7 bases at V and 0 bases at J, leaving 6 bases unmatched. CDR3 length: 15 residues. Per the germline V gene, CDR1 is SNHLY and CDR2 is FYNNEI.

The V and J genes are TRBV10-2 and TRBJ1-1; TRBD1 matches 7 bases. The CDR3 has 15 amino acids. CDR1 is WSHSY and CDR2 is SAAADI in the germline V gene. With 2 bases clipped from V and 6 bases from J, the junction kept 9 bases outside the gene matches. The DNA of the CDR3 is TGCGCCAGCAGTGAGGTACAGGGGTTTGGCGCTGAAGCTTTCTTT. Encoded protein: CASSEVQGFGAEAFF.

This rearrangement joins TRBV5-1 to TRBJ2-1; 9 bases are shared with TRBD1. The CDR3 covers 15 residues. J lost 9 bases, V lost 0 bases, and 7 bases had no gene match. Germline V lookup: CDR1 SGHRS, CDR2 YFSETQ. The DNA for the CDR3 is TGCGCCAGCAGCTTGGCGGGACAGGGCCGGAGTGAGCAGTTCTTC. Encoded protein: CASSLAGQGRSEQFF.

The J gene is TRBJ2-3, the V gene TRBV7-8, with D perhaps TRBD2 (5 bases). In germline, CDR1 is SGHVS, CDR2 FQNEAQ. This CDR3 is built from 12 residues. The V gene lost 5 bases and the J gene lost 7 bases, with 10 bases spanning the gap. CDR3 bases: TGTGCCAGCAGCGCACTAGTCCATACGCAGTATTTT. It encodes CASSALVHTQYF.

V is TRBV5-8 and J is TRBJ2-7; D gene uncertain. Germline CDR1 reads SGHTS; CDR2 reads YDEGEE. The CDR3 runs to 16 residues. Between the trimmed V and J ends, which lost 0 bases and 4 bases, there was a span of 17 bases. The CDR3 here is CASSLGGLHPAYEQYF. In DNA form, the CDR3 reads TGTGCCAGCAGCTTGGGAGGTCTTCATCCAGCATACGAGCAGTACTTC.

The chain employs TRBV24-1 and TRBJ2-5; 7 bases fit TRBD1. Germline lookup yields CDR1 KGHDR and CDR2 SFDVKD. The CDR3 is 12 residues long. Trimming removed 4 bases from V and 10 bases from J; junction bases left unmatched: 5. CDR3 in amino acids: CATSDHSGGQYF. The CDR3 bases are TGTGCCACCAGTGACCATTCAGGGGGCCAGTACTTC.

This clone turned up a few times. The V and J genes are TRBV10-3 and TRBJ1-3; 7 nucleotides align to TRBD1. The CDR3 loop spans 18 amino acids. Germline assignment: CDR1 ENHRY and CDR2 SYGVKD. The CDR3 spells CGTKGDSGQFDSGNTIYF. CDR3 sequence (DNA): TGTGGAACAAAGGGGGACAGCGGGCAGTTCGACTCTGGAAACACCATATATTTT.

CDR3 coding DNA: TGTGCCAGCAGTGACCGACAGGGGGCTAGCAATCAGCCCCAGCATTTT. This encodes CASSDRQGASNQPQHF. The chain employs TRBV6-2 or TRBV6-3 and TRBJ1-5; the match to TRBD1 covers 10 bases. V lost 5 bases, J lost 0 bases, and 4 bases stayed unmatched. The CDR3 has 16 residues. Germline-derived CDR1 and CDR2 are MNHEY and SVGEGT.

The genes are TRBV28 and TRBJ1-5; 7 bases map to TRBD1. The trim removed 4 bases at V and 1 base at J, leaving 7 bases unmatched. The CDR3 length is 16 residues. CDR1 MDHEN and CDR2 SYDVKM come from the germline V gene. The CDR3 DNA reads TGTGCCAGCAGTTCCCCGACAGGGATAAGCAATCAGCCCCAGCATTTT. Its translation: CASSSPTGISNQPQHF.

The chain links TRBV28 to TRBJ1-2, with D perhaps TRBD1 (6 bases). Germline lookup yields CDR1 MDHEN and CDR2 SYDVKM. The CDR3 totals 14 residues. Between the trimmed V and J ends, which lost 6 bases and 4 bases, there was a span of 15 bases. CDR3 region: CASSPQGLFYGYTF. DNA for the CDR3: TGTGCCAGCAGCCCCCAGGGGTTATTCTATGGCTACACCTTC.

The chain uses TRBV28 and TRBJ1-6, with D possibly matching TRBD1 (5 bases). CDR1 MDHEN and CDR2 SYDVKM come from the germline V gene. CDR3 length: 15 residues. V shed 5 bases and J shed 10 bases, with 18 bases lying between them. DNA for the CDR3: TGTGCCAGCAGTCCCGGCGCCAGGGCAAACTCACCCCTCCACTTT. It encodes CASSPGARANSPLHF.

This rearrangement joins TRBV4-1 to TRBJ2-7, with D possibly matching TRBD2 (5 bases). Trimming stripped 3 bases from V and 6 bases from J, with 15 bases between. The CDR3 contains 14 residues. The germline V gene encodes CDR1 MGHRA and CDR2 YSYEKL. In DNA, the CDR3 is TGCGCCAGCAGCCACGGCACTAGTTACGCCGAGCAGTACTTC. Protein product: CASSHGTSYAEQYF.

The chain links TRBV7-2 to TRBJ1-1; TRBD1 aligns across 7 bases. V lost 2 bases to trimming and J lost 5 bases; unmatched junction nucleotides: 8. The CDR3 totals 15 residues. Germline lookup yields CDR1 SGHTA and CDR2 FQGNSA. CDR3 region: CASSLRRGLGTEAFF. The DNA of the CDR3 is TGTGCCAGCAGCTTAAGGAGGGGGCTTGGAACTGAAGCTTTCTTT.

V and J are TRBV6-5 and TRBJ1-1; D might be TRBD1 (6 bases). The V and J ends lost 0 bases and 1 base respectively, with 12 bases between them. The CDR3 runs to 16 residues. Germline V gene lookup returns CDR1 MNHEY and CDR2 SVGAGI. CDR3 in DNA: TGTGCCAGCAGTTACTCGTGGACAGACTCGAACACTGAAGCTTTCTTT. Encoded protein: CASSYSWTDSNTEAFF.

J is TRBJ1-1 and V is TRBV30; weak D call: TRBD1 (5 bases). The germline gives CDR1 GTSNPN, CDR2 SVGIG (reference sequence). This CDR3 is built from 15 residues. Trimming left V 0 bases short and J 4 bases short, with 15 bases between. Here the CDR3 reads CAWSVAQGFITEAFF. CDR3 nucleotide sequence: TGTGCCTGGAGTGTAGCGCAGGGATTTATCACTGAAGCTTTCTTT.

This chain links TRBV18 with TRBJ2-1; 8 nucleotides line up with TRBD2. This CDR3 is 15 amino acids long. V shed 2 bases, J shed 6 bases, and the junction held 6 bases outside the gene matches. Germline-derived CDR1 and CDR2 are KGHSH and LQKENI. CDR3 bases: TGTGCCAGCTCACCAGGTCCGGGGGGGGCCAATGAGCAGTTCTTC. It specifies CASSPGPGGANEQFF.

The gene calls are TRBV6-4 and TRBJ2-3; TRBD2 aligns across 10 bases. Germline V gives CDR1 MRHNA, CDR2 SNTAGT. Trimming at V came to 4 bases and at J to 1 base, leaving 2 bases not matched to a gene. The CDR3 loop spans 15 amino acids. This chain's CDR3 is CASSGLAGGTDTQYF. The DNA for the CDR3 is TGTGCCAGCAGTGGTCTAGCGGGAGGCACAGATACGCAGTATTTT.

V is TRBV29-1 and J is TRBJ2-1, with 10 bases fitting TRBD2. CDR1 is SQVTM, CDR2 ANQGSEA, per germline. CDR3 length: 13 residues. The CDR3 nucleotides are TGCAGGGGGGGGACTAGCGAGTACAATGAGCAGTTCTTC. Residues: CRGGTSEYNEQFF.

CDR3 DNA sequence: TGTGCCAGTAGTCTGGCGGGAGATAGCTACAATGAGCAGTTCTTC. Translation gives CASSLAGDSYNEQFF. V and J are TRBV19 and TRBJ2-1; 7 bases map to TRBD2. The V segment lost 5 bases and the J segment 3 bases; nucleotides outside the gene matches: 7. Germline-derived CDR1 and CDR2 are LNHDA and SQIVND (reference sequence). The CDR3 is made up of 15 amino acids.

CDR3 sequence (DNA): TGTGCCAGCAGCTTAGTGGGGACTAGCGGAGGTTGGGCCCCCATTCAGTACTTC. Amino acid sequence: CASSLVGTSGGWAPIQYF. The chain combines TRBV7-2 with TRBJ2-4; 11 bases are a match to TRBD2. Losses at the gene ends were 1 base for V and 9 bases for J; bases not matched to a gene: 14. CDR3 length: 18 amino acids. Germline V gene data show CDR1 as SGHTA and CDR2 as FQGNSA.

The genes are TRBV11-2 and TRBJ2-1; a weak D match, TRBD2 (5 bases). Germline CDR1 reads SGHAT; CDR2 reads FQNNGV. The CDR3 length is 13 residues. Trimming took off 3 bases at V and 5 bases at J, with 8 bases between the two ends. The CDR3 loop reads CASSFASNNEQFF. The DNA of the CDR3 is TGTGCCAGCAGCTTCGCTAGCAACAATGAGCAGTTCTTC.

The V and J genes are TRBV4-2 and TRBJ1-2; a possible D gene is TRBD1 (6 bases). The ends were cut back, 0 bases at V and 4 bases at J, with 12 bases in the middle. The germline gives CDR1 LGHNA, CDR2 YNFKEQ. CDR3 size: 15 residues. The CDR3, as DNA: TGTGCCAGCAGCCAAGACACAGGGAGAGGCTATGGCTACACCTTC. Its protein is CASSQDTGRGYGYTF.

The V call is TRBV5-4, the J call TRBJ2-1; possibly TRBD1 for D (5 bases). V was cut by 4 bases and J by 6 bases, with 17 bases left in between. This CDR3 contains 15 residues. Germline V gives CDR1 SGHNT, CDR2 YYREEE (reference sequence). The CDR3: CASSHQDRAGNEQFF. In DNA, the CDR3 is TGTGCCAGCAGCCATCAAGACAGAGCCGGCAATGAGCAGTTCTTC. Drawing the rest from reference TRBV5-4 and TRBJ2-1, the complete variable domain is ETGVTQSPTHLIKTRGQQVTLRCSSQSGHNTVSWYQQALGQGPQFIFQYYREEENGRGNFPPRFSGLQFPNYSSELNVNALELDDSALYLCASSHQDRAGNEQFFGPGTRLTVL.

V and J are TRBV19 and TRBJ1-5; no definite D call. V was trimmed by 6 bases and J by 5 bases, leaving 8 bases between them. Germline CDR1 LNHDA, CDR2 SQIVND (reference sequence). The CDR3 runs to 12 residues. The CDR3 bases are TGTGCCAGTAGAGAGGGCTATCAGCCCCAGCATTTT. Protein: CASREGYQPQHF.

The sample holds one count of this clone. This chain connects TRBV5-1 to TRBJ1-2; D possibly corresponds to TRBD1 (5 bases). Between the trimmed V and J ends, which lost 5 bases and 5 bases, there was a span of 16 bases. Germline V gene sequence: CDR1 SGHRS, CDR2 YFSETQ. This CDR3 comprises 14 residues. DNA of the CDR3: TGCGCCAGCAGGCCCCGCGGGGGTGGATATGGCTACACCTTC. Translation: CASRPRGGGYGYTF. Variable domain in full (rest from reference TRBV5-1 and TRBJ1-2): KAGVTQTPRYLIKTRGQQVTLSCSPISGHRSVSWYQQTPGQGLQFLFEYFSETQRNKGNFPGRFSGRQFSNSRSEMNVSTLELGDSALYLCASRPRGGGYGYTFGSGTRLTVV.

J is TRBJ1-2 and V is TRBV14; no definite D call. The CDR3 extends over 16 amino acids. Per the germline V gene, CDR1 is SGHDN and CDR2 is FVKESK. Trimming took 5 bases from V and 7 from J, leaving 23 bases between them. In DNA form, the CDR3 reads TGTGCCAGCAGCGCCACCCTAACATTCCGTGCGGGTGGCTACACCTTC. Amino acids: CASSATLTFRAGGYTF.

The chain employs TRBV18 and TRBJ1-2; D gene unclear. Trimming shortened V by 2 bases and J by 8 bases, and 9 bases separated the two germline ends. The CDR3 is 12 amino acids. The germline CDR1 and CDR2 sequences are KGHSH and LQKENI. The CDR3, as DNA: TGTGCCAGCTCACCAGGCTCGGGAGGCTACACCTTC. This codes for CASSPGSGGYTF.

The V and J genes are TRBV5-4 and TRBJ2-7, with 7 positions matching TRBD1. This CDR3 has 13 amino acids. Germline V gene data show CDR1 as SGHNT and CDR2 as YYREEE (reference sequence). V was clipped by 1 base and J by 9 bases; unmatched bases: 7. The CDR3 reads CASSLTTGARQYF. The CDR3 nucleotides read TGTGCCAGCAGCTTGACAACAGGGGCGAGGCAGTACTTC.